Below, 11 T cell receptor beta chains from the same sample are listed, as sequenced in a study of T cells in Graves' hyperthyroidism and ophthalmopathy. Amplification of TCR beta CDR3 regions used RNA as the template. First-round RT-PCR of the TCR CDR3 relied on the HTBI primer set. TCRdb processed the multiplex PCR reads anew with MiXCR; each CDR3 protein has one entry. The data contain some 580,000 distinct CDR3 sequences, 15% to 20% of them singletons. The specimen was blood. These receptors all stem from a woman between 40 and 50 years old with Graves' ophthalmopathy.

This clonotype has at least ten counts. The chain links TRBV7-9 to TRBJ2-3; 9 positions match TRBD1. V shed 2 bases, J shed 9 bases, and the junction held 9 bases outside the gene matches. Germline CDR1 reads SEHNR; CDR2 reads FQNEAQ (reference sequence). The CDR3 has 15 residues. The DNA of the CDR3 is TGTGCCAGCAGCTTACCCGGGACAGGGACGGAAACGCAGTATTTT. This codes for CASSLPGTGTETQYF.

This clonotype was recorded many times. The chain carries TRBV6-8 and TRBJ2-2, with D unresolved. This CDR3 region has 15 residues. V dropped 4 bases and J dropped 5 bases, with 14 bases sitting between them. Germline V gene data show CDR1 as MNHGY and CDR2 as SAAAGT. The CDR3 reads CASSLNQDGTGELFF. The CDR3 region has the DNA TGTGCCAGCAGTTTAAACCAGGACGGTACCGGGGAGCTGTTTTTT.

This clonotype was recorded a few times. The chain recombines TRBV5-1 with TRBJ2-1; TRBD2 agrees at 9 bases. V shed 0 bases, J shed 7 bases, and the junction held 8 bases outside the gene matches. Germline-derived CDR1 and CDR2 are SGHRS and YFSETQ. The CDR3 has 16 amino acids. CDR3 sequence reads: CASSLARGGGYNEQFF. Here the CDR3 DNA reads TGCGCCAGCAGCTTGGCGCGGGGGGGGGGCTATAATGAGCAGTTCTTC.

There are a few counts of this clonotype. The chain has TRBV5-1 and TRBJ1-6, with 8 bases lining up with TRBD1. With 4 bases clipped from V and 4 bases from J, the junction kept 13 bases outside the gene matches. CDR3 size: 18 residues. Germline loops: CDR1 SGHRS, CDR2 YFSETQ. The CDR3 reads CASSTGDRGQGYNSPLHF. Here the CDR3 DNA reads TGCGCCAGCAGCACCGGTGACAGGGGCCAGGGGTATAATTCACCCCTCCACTTT.

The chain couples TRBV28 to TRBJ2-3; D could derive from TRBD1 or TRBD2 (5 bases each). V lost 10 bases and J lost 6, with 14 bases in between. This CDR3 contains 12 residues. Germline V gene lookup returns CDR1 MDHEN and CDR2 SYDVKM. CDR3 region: CATTGAGDTQYF. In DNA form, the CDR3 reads TGTGCCACGACCGGGGCGGGCGATACGCAGTATTTT. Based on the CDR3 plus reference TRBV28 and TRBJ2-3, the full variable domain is DVKVTQSSRYLVKRTGEKVFLECVQDMDHENMFWYRQDPGLGLRLIYFSYDVKMKEKGDIPEGYSVSREKKERFSLILESASTNQTSMYLCATTGAGDTQYFGPGTRLTVL.

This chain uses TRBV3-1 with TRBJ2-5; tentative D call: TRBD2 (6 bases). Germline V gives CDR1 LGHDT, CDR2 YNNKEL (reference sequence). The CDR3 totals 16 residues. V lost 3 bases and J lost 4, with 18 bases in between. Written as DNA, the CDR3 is TGTGCCAGCAGCCAGGGCCGCGGGCGGGGAGCAGAGACCCAGTACTTC. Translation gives CASSQGRGRGAETQYF.

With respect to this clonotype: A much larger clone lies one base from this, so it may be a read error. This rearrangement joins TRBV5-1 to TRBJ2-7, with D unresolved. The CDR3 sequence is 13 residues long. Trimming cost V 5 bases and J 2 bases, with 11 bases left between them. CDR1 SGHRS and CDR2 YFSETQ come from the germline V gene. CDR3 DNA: TGCGCCAGCAGATTTACTAACCCCTACGAGCAGTACTTC. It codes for CASRFTNPYEQYF.

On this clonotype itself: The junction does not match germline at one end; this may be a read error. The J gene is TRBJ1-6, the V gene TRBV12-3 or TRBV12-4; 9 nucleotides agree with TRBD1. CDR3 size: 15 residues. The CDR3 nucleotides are TGTGCCAGCAGTCCACAAGGGACAGGGCTATCACCCCCCCACTTT. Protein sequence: CASSPQGTGLSPPHF.

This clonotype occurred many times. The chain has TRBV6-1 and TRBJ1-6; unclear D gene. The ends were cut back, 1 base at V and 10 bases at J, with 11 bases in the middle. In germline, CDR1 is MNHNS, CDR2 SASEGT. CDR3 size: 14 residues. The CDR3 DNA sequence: TGTGCCAGCAGTGAAGTAGGGAAAGGCTCACCCCTCCACTTT. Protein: CASSEVGKGSPLHF.

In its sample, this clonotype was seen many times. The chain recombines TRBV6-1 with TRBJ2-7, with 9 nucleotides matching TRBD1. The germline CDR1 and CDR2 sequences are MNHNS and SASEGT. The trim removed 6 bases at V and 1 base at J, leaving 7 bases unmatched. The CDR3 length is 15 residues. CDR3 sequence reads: CASSNTGGASYEQYF. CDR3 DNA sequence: TGTGCCAGCAGCAACACAGGGGGCGCTTCCTACGAGCAGTACTTC.

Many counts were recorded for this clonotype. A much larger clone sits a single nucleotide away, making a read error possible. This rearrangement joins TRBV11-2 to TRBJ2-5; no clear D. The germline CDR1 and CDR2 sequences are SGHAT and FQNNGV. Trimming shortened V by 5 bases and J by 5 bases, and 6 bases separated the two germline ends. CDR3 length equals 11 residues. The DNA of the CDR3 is TGTGCCAGCAGCCACGCGGAGACCCAGTACTTC. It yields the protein CASSHAETQYF.